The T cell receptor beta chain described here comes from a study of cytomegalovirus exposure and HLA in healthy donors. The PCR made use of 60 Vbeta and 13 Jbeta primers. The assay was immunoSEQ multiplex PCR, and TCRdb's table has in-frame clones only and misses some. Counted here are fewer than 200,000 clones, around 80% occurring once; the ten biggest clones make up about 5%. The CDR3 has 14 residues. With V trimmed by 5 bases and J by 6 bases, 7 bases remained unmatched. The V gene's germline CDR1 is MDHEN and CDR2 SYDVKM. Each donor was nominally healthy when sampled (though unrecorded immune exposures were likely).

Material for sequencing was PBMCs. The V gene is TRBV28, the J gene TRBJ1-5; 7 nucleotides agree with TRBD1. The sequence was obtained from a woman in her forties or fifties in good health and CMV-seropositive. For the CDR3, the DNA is TGTGCCAGCAGTCCCTCGGACAGGATTCAGCCCCAGCATTTT. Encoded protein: CASSPSDRIQPQHF.